The count of the clone carrying this TCR beta chain is one. What it binds is unknown. The V end lost 1 base, the J end lost 0 bases, and 6 bases lay between the germline ends. The CDR3 is 15 amino acids. CDR1 is SGHVS, CDR2 FNYEAQ, per germline. Assay: immunoSEQ multiplex PCR; the TCRdb copy retains only in-frame clones and omits some. The table includes over a million clones, around 78% detected once. The data were taken from a study of shared clonotypes between healthy human individuals. Background on the study: The study drew on a couple of women and a few men aged 18 to 49 as donors.

General study results and limits: Among several donors, 4.5% to 5.5% of naive CD4 clonotypes were found in common.

Sequencing used memory CD4+ T cells from PBMCs. Regarding subset: CD45RA-negative fraction. This chain connects TRBV7-6 to TRBJ1-4; D not certain. The receptor was isolated from a man aged 18-30 years in good health. Some clones in this sample may be carry-over from other donors' samples. CDR3 amino acids: CASSLGPTTNEKLFF. CDR3 bases: TGTGCCAGCAGCTTAGGGCCCACAACTAATGAAAAACTGTTTTTT. Variable domain in full (rest from reference TRBV7-6 and TRBJ1-4): GAGVSQSPRYKVTKRGQDVALRCDPISGHVSLYWYRQALGQGPEFLTYFNYEAQQDKSGLPNDRFSAERPEGSISTLTIQRTEQRDSAMYRCASSLGPTTNEKLFFGSGTQLSVL.